The clone carrying this T cell receptor beta chain was observed at least ten times. What it binds is not known. Relative to the germline gene, one junction end is altered; a read error may explain this. With a J-beta primer mix and a sample-barcoded 5' primer, a second PCR ran about 6 to 11 cycles. In TCRdb, the 5' RACE reads were re-called with MiXCR into one record per CDR3 protein. The sample lists 1.5 million to 2 million distinct CDR3 sequences, roughly two fifths occurring once. Every sample had a minimum of 6 million PBMCs isolated. These data come from a study of blood T cells in healthy people across ages. Study-level results: Estimated diversity, derived from one million T cells, was regarded as an underestimate. Roughly linear declines in TCR beta diversity per million T cells occurred with age.

The germline V gene has CDR1 SGHRS and CDR2 YFSETQ. This CDR3 comprises 14 residues. Sequencing input: blood. This receptor was identified in a human donor in good health. V and J are TRBV5-1 and TRBJ2-1; TRBD1 might be the D (6 bases). The CDR3 reads CASSLDSSYNEQFF. The DNA of the CDR3 is TGTGCCAGCTCCCTGGACAGCTCCTACAATGAGCAGTTCTTC.